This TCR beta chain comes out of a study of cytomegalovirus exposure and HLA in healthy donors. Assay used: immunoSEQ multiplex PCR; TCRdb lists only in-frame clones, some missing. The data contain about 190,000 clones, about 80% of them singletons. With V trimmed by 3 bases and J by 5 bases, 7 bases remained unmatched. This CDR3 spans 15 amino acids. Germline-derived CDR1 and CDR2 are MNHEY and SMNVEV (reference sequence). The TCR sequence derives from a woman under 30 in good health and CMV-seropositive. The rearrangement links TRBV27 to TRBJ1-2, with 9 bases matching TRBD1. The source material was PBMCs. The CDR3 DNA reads TGTGCCAGCAGTTTGAACCCGGGACAGGGTTATGGCTACACCTTC. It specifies CASSLNPGQGYGYTF.